The clone carrying this TCR beta chain was picked up many times. Its antigen is undetermined. Germline V gene lookup returns CDR1 SGHRS and CDR2 YFSETQ. The CDR3 contains 14 residues. V was shortened by 3 bases and J by 2 bases, with 10 bases between the two germline ends. These data are taken from a study of T cells after yellow fever vaccination. Overall study: Fractions low in cell number were prepared with SMART-Seq v4 Ultra Low Input. General observations from the study: Reappearance after the booster was observed for most primary-vaccination clones (around 96% CD4, approximately 90% CD8). Relatively few clonotypes were ones that appeared in both CD4 and CD8 compartments. Any FACS-sorted repertoire could hold abundant clonotypes that contaminate it from the bulk population.

TCRdb analysed the 5' RACE reads with MiXCR anew, one entry per CDR3 protein. This repertoire shows more than 300,000 distinct CDR3 sequences, about 6.9% found once; its top ten account for 15% to 20%. The V gene is TRBV5-1, the J gene TRBJ2-3; D gene ambiguous. Source: PBMCs, taken about 49 days after the first yellow fever vaccination. The receptor was isolated from a man aged 18-30 years who received the YFV17D yellow fever vaccine. Written as DNA, the CDR3 is TGCGCCAGCAGCTCACGGGCGGACACAGATACGCAGTATTTT. As protein: CASSSRADTDTQYF.